One and the same sample provided the 9 T cell receptor beta chains below, sequenced in a study of cytomegalovirus exposure and HLA in healthy donors. This PCR relied on a set of 60 Vbeta primers and 13 Jbeta primers. The method was immunoSEQ multiplex PCR; TCRdb's version includes in-frame clones alone and lacks a portion of them. Here the sample spans under 200,000 clones, roughly four fifths being singletons. Sequenced input: PBMCs. The receptors derive from a woman between 18 and 30 years old in good health and CMV-seronegative.

The chain links TRBV18 to TRBJ1-1; 11 bases line up with TRBD1. From germline, CDR1 is KGHSH and CDR2 LQKENI. The V segment lost 3 bases and the J segment 11 bases; nucleotides outside the gene matches: 8. The CDR3 contains 14 residues. The CDR3 loop is CASSPSTGTGGAFF. The CDR3 nucleotides are TGTGCCAGCTCACCGTCTACCGGGACAGGGGGGGCTTTCTTT.

This clone appeared once. The chain joins TRBV28 to TRBJ2-1; 13 bases fit TRBD2. Unmatched junction bases numbered 13, after V lost 7 bases and J lost 7 bases. Germline CDR1 and CDR2: MDHEN and SYDVKM. The CDR3 runs to 17 residues. As DNA, the CDR3 is TGTGCCAGCATTTCCCAGAGGGGACTAGCGGGAATGAATGAGCAGTTCTTC. Translating gives CASISQRGLAGMNEQFF. Full variable domain (outside the CDR3, taken from reference TRBV28 and TRBJ2-1): DVKVTQSSRYLVKRTGEKVFLECVQDMDHENMFWYRQDPGLGLRLIYFSYDVKMKEKGDIPEGYSVSREKKERFSLILESASTNQTSMYLCASISQRGLAGMNEQFFGPGTRLTVL.

As DNA, the CDR3 is TGCGCCAGCAGCCAAGAAGCTAGCGGGCGTTACAGCTCCTACAATGAGCAGTTCTTC. Protein: CASSQEASGRYSSYNEQFF. This chain connects TRBV4-1 to TRBJ2-1; 8 bases are shared with TRBD2. Unmatched junction bases numbered 10, after V lost 0 bases and J lost 0 bases. Germline assignment: CDR1 MGHRA and CDR2 YSYEKL. The CDR3 length is 19 residues.

The CDR3 protein is CASSLLGPGNEQFF. The CDR3 bases are TGTGCCAGCAGTTTACTAGGCCCTGGCAATGAGCAGTTCTTC. J is TRBJ2-1 and V is TRBV27; the D is unclear. CDR1 MNHEY and CDR2 SMNVEV come from the germline V gene (reference sequence). The CDR3 extends over 14 amino acids. With 2 bases removed from V and 6 bases from J, the gap between germline ends came to 11 bases.

The genes are TRBV19 and TRBJ2-7, with 8 positions matching TRBD2. This CDR3 has 13 amino acids. V was clipped by 8 bases and J by 0 bases; unmatched bases: 3. Germline V gene lookup returns CDR1 LNHDA and CDR2 SQIVND (reference sequence). CDR3 residues: CASSGLDSYEQYF. In nucleotides, the CDR3 is TGTGCCAGTTCGGGACTAGACTCCTACGAGCAGTACTTC.

The chain recombines TRBV11-2 with TRBJ2-5, with D possibly TRBD2 on 6 matching bases. The V gene's germline CDR1 is SGHAT and CDR2 FQNNGV. V lost 1 base, J lost 3 bases, and 12 bases lay in between. This CDR3 is built from 15 residues. The CDR3 here is CASSLGPGLKETQYF. For the CDR3, the DNA is TGTGCCAGCAGCTTAGGGCCGGGACTGAAAGAGACCCAGTACTTC. The variable domain in full, with the rest retrieved from reference TRBV11-2 and TRBJ2-5, is EAGVAQSPRYKIIEKRQSVAFWCNPISGHATLYWYQQILGQGPKLLIQFQNNGVVDDSQLPKDRFSAERLKGVDSTLKIQPAKLEDSAVYLCASSLGPGLKETQYFGPGTRLLVL.

DNA for the CDR3: TGTGCCAGCAGCCTTAGCATCCTTGCAGGGTTGAACTACAATGAGCAGTTCTTC. It translates to CASSLSILAGLNYNEQFF. This chain connects TRBV7-8 to TRBJ2-1, with D possibly matching TRBD1 (5 bases). The germline gives CDR1 SGHVS, CDR2 FQNEAQ. Trimming left V 5 bases short and J 3 bases short, with 23 bases between. CDR3 length: 18 residues.

V usage is TRBV5-4 and J usage is TRBJ2-1, with 10 bases that match TRBD2. This CDR3 spans 16 amino acids. V trimming: 4 bases; J trimming: 10 bases; junction bases outside the gene matches: 14. Germline lookup yields CDR1 SGHNT and CDR2 YYREEE (reference sequence). CDR3 sequence (DNA): TGTGCCAGCAGCCCTCGGGGACTAGCGCGTTCTGGGGAGCAGTTCTTC. This translates into CASSPRGLARSGEQFF. The whole variable domain, filled in from reference TRBV5-4 and TRBJ2-1, reads ETGVTQSPTHLIKTRGQQVTLRCSSQSGHNTVSWYQQALGQGPQFIFQYYREEENGRGNFPPRFSGLQFPNYSSELNVNALELDDSALYLCASSPRGLARSGEQFFGPGTRLTVL.

This chain joins TRBV11-3 and TRBJ2-1, with D possibly being TRBD2 (5 bases). The V gene's germline CDR1 is SGHNT and CDR2 YENEEA. V lost 5 bases and J lost 6, with 17 bases in between. The CDR3 spans 15 residues. The CDR3 region has the DNA TGTGCCAGCAGCCTCGATCTGGGAGCCCCCAATGAGCAGTTCTTC. It codes for CASSLDLGAPNEQFF.